This T cell receptor (beta chain) was captured in a study of T cells in Graves' hyperthyroidism and ophthalmopathy. Study information: At initial diagnosis, before any treatment had begun, peripheral blood was obtained. Broader study findings: Most clonotypes expanded in thyroid above 0.001 were likewise present in blood. Through a model of 13 V-J features, ophthalmopathy was separated from stable hyperthyroidism.

Authors of the study amplified TCR beta CDR3 regions from RNA transcripts. A set of HTBI primers served as the primers for a first-round RT-PCR of the TCR CDR3. MiXCR, applied by TCRdb to the multiplex PCR reads, yields one record per CDR3 protein. The data hold about 480,000 distinct CDR3 sequences, with about an eighth observed a single time. The CDR3 spans 14 residues. V dropped 5 bases and J dropped 11; count of bases not matched to a gene: 8. This clonotype has ten or more counts. The antigen remains undetermined. Clinical symptoms, serum thyroxine and TRAb, thyroid ultrasound and orbital computed tomography were used for the diagnoses.

The sequenced sample was blood. This clonotype was sampled from a young woman with Graves' hyperthyroidism. The V call is TRBV12-3 or TRBV12-4, the J call TRBJ1-6, with 8 positions matching TRBD1. CDR3 region: CASSPGTGGTPLHF. CDR3 bases: TGTGCCAGCAGTCCAGGGACAGGTGGGACACCCCTCCACTTT.